This is a list of T cell receptor beta chains from one sample in a study of TIL therapy for anti-PD-1-resistant metastatic lung cancer. Assay used: immunoSEQ multiplex PCR; TCRdb lists only in-frame clones, some missing. This repertoire shows more than 90,000 clones, approximately 65% found once; its top ten account for approximately 11%. The material sequenced was tumor tissue, taken at baseline. The receptor source for this set is a person between 25 and 80 years old with non-small cell lung cancer. The CDR3 runs from the conserved cysteine through the conserved F or W. The order of the fields is CDR3 protein, CDR3 DNA, V gene, CDR3 length, clone size, J gene, D gene. D genes are given only for firm matches. A clone size is listed for some rows: how often the clone was seen (once, few, many), or a class if it is expanded.

CASYSGGVYNEQFF TGTGCCAGCTACAGCGGGGGGGTATACAATGAGCAGTTCTTC TRBV27 14 . TRBJ2-1 TRBD2
CASSSQGPLRNQPQHF TGTGCCAGCAGCTCACAGGGACCACTCCGCAATCAGCCCCAGCATTTT TRBV7-2 16 . TRBJ1-5 .
CASSYSFTATVTEAFF TGTGCCAGCAGTTACTCGTTTACCGCGACAGTCACTGAAGCTTTCTTT TRBV6-5 16 few TRBJ1-1 .
CASSLANADTEAFF TGTGCCAGCAGCTTGGCTAATGCCGACACTGAAGCTTTCTTT TRBV5-4 14 many TRBJ1-1 .
CASSSWASGDQETQYF TGTGCCAGCAGTTCTTGGGCTAGCGGGGATCAAGAGACCCAGTACTTC TRBV27 16 . TRBJ2-5 TRBD2
CASSVVPASYNEQFF TGTGCCAGCAGCGTAGTGCCAGCCTCCTACAATGAGCAGTTCTTC TRBV9 15 . TRBJ2-1 .
CASSVAGGNTGELFF TGTGCCAGCAGCGTGGCAGGGGGCAACACCGGGGAGCTGTTTTTT TRBV9 15 few TRBJ2-2 TRBD1
CASSMTRANTGELFF TGTGCCAGCAGTATGACTAGAGCCAACACCGGGGAGCTGTTTTTT TRBV27 15 . TRBJ2-2 .
CASSHEGLDSPLHF TGCGCCAGCAGCCATGAGGGTCTAGATTCACCCCTCCACTTT TRBV5-1 14 . TRBJ1-6 .
CALLGRQETQYF TGTGCCCTCCTGGGGAGACAAGAGACCCAGTACTTC TRBV15 12 . TRBJ2-5 .
CASSSSWGREVYEQYF TGTGCCAGCAGCTCATCCTGGGGGCGCGAAGTCTACGAGCAGTACTTC TRBV11-2 16 . TRBJ2-7 .
CATSDFVGRKQYF TGTGCCACCAGTGATTTCGTTGGGCGCAAGCAGTACTTC TRBV24-1 13 . TRBJ2-7 .
CASSLRRNGEQYF TGTGCCAGCAGTTTACGTCGAAATGGCGAGCAGTACTTC TRBV12-3/TRBV12-4 13 . TRBJ2-7 .
CAWSVGIGTGELFF TGTGCCTGGAGTGTAGGGATCGGGACCGGGGAGCTGTTTTTT TRBV30 14 . TRBJ2-2 .
CASSLWDTQYF TGTGCCAGCAGCCTTTGGGATACGCAGTATTTT TRBV3-1/TRBV3-2 11 . TRBJ2-3 .
CASSDRAGASDTQYF TGTGCCAGCAGTGATCGAGCGGGGGCCTCAGATACGCAGTATTTT TRBV2 15 . TRBJ2-3 TRBD2
CASSTGQGSNEQFF TGCGCCAGCAGCACAGGACAGGGATCTAATGAGCAGTTCTTC TRBV5-1 14 . TRBJ2-1 TRBD1
CASSLGAGGRYNEQFF TGTGCCAGCAGCTTAGGAGCGGGGGGGCGATACAATGAGCAGTTCTTC TRBV5-4 16 once TRBJ2-1 TRBD2
CASSTGIQETQYF TGTGCCAGCAGCACAGGAATACAAGAGACCCAGTACTTC TRBV11-2 13 . TRBJ2-5 .
CASSEIRDSYEQYF TGTGCCAGCTCAGAGATCCGGGACAGCTACGAGCAGTACTTC TRBV18 14 . TRBJ2-7 TRBD1
CASSPMRTTGSTDTQYF TGTGCCAGCTCACCAATGAGGACGACAGGGAGTACAGATACGCAGTATTTT TRBV18 17 . TRBJ2-3 TRBD1
CASSSGGESGELFF TGTGCCAGCAGTTCCGGGGGGGAATCCGGGGAGCTGTTTTTT TRBV28 14 . TRBJ2-2 TRBD2
CASSFELAGYNEQFF TGTGCCAGCAGCTTTGAACTAGCGGGCTACAATGAGCAGTTCTTC TRBV11-3 15 once TRBJ2-1 TRBD2
CASSHLEGLGYTF TGTGCCAGCAGCCACCTTGAGGGTCTCGGCTACACCTTC TRBV7-8 13 . TRBJ1-2 .
CASSFGGSGPQETQYF TGTGCCAGCAGTTTCGGTGGTAGCGGGCCCCAAGAGACCCAGTACTTC TRBV28 16 . TRBJ2-5 TRBD2
CASSLEVRASNEKLFF TGCGCCAGCAGCTTGGAAGTGAGGGCTAGCAATGAAAAACTGTTTTTT TRBV5-1 16 . TRBJ1-4 .
CASQNPNRNEKLFF TGTGCCAGCCAGAATCCCAACAGGAATGAAAAACTGTTTTTT TRBV6-5 14 once TRBJ1-4 .
CASSPGTDNSPLHF TGTGCCAGCTCACCCGGTACGGATAATTCACCCCTCCACTTT TRBV18 14 . TRBJ1-6 .
CASASARSYNEQFF TGTGCCTCAGCTAGCGCCAGATCCTACAATGAGCAGTTCTTC TRBV30 14 few TRBJ2-1 .
CATSDPGTGLFGYTF TGTGCCACCAGTGATCCCGGGACAGGTCTATTTGGCTACACCTTC TRBV24-1 15 few TRBJ1-2 TRBD1
CASSQAPVGTASSYEQYF TGCGCCAGCAGCCAAGCACCCGTGGGGACGGCAAGCTCCTACGAGCAGTACTTC TRBV4-1 18 . TRBJ2-7 .
CASSFLGTAFFTEAFF TGTGCCAGCAGCTTCCTCGGGACAGCCTTTTTCACTGAAGCTTTCTTT TRBV5-8 16 . TRBJ1-1 TRBD1
CASSLLMTGRYEQYF TGCGCCAGCAGCCTCCTCATGACAGGGCGGTACGAGCAGTACTTC TRBV4-1 15 . TRBJ2-7 TRBD1
CASSLARDGYTF TGTGCCAGCAGCTTAGCAAGGGATGGCTACACCTTC TRBV7-2 12 few TRBJ1-2 .
CASSYRENRSPLHF TGTGCCAGTAGCTACAGGGAAAACCGCTCACCCCTCCACTTT TRBV19 14 few TRBJ1-6 .
CASRGVAGNIITDTQYF TGTGCCAGCAGGGGAGTCGCGGGGAACATAATCACAGATACGCAGTATTTT TRBV28 17 few TRBJ2-3 .
CASSLSLTSGGARETQYF TGTGCCAGCAGCTTGAGCCTCACTAGCGGGGGGGCTCGAGAGACCCAGTACTTC TRBV5-8 18 few TRBJ2-5 TRBD2
CASSKGHSTTDTQYF TGTGCCAGCAGCAAGGGACACAGCACCACAGATACGCAGTATTTT TRBV7-8 15 . TRBJ2-3 .
CASSFGVYEQYF TGTGCCAGCAGCTTTGGGGTGTACGAGCAGTACTTC TRBV5-6 12 . TRBJ2-7 .
CASSSPWRGFEEQFF TGTGCCAGCAGTTCCCCTTGGCGGGGCTTCGAGGAGCAGTTCTTC TRBV6-2/TRBV6-3 15 once TRBJ2-1 .
CATSDGGEREGRNEQFF TGTGCCACCAGTGACGGGGGCGAGCGGGAGGGCCGCAATGAGCAGTTCTTC TRBV24-1 17 . TRBJ2-1 TRBD2
CASSQDSSRNNEQFF TGTGCCAGCAGCCAAGATTCGAGCAGGAACAATGAGCAGTTCTTC TRBV4-2 15 . TRBJ2-1 .
CASSQDWSVGAYEQYF TGCGCCAGCAGCCAAGATTGGAGCGTAGGCGCCTACGAGCAGTACTTC TRBV4-1 16 . TRBJ2-7 .
CASSIGQWGAGELFF TGTGCCAGTAGTATTGGCCAATGGGGGGCCGGGGAGCTGTTTTTT TRBV19 15 . TRBJ2-2 .
CASSPGTGFEAFF TGTGCCAGCAGCCCGGGCACAGGGTTTGAAGCTTTCTTT TRBV14 13 . TRBJ1-1 .
CASRPGTRSSYEQYF TGTGCCAGCAGACCCGGGACTAGGAGCTCCTACGAGCAGTACTTC TRBV28 15 . TRBJ2-7 TRBD2
CASSSGTGGSYGYTF TGTGCCAGCAGCTCCGGGACAGGGGGAAGCTATGGCTACACCTTC TRBV11-1 15 few TRBJ1-2 TRBD1
CASSQVSDAGNTIYF TGTGCCAGCAGCCAAGTCTCGGATGCTGGAAACACCATATATTTT TRBV3-1/TRBV3-2 15 . TRBJ1-3 .
CATSSYPSGNTIYF TGTGCCACCAGCAGCTACCCCTCTGGAAACACCATATATTTT TRBV15 14 few TRBJ1-3 .